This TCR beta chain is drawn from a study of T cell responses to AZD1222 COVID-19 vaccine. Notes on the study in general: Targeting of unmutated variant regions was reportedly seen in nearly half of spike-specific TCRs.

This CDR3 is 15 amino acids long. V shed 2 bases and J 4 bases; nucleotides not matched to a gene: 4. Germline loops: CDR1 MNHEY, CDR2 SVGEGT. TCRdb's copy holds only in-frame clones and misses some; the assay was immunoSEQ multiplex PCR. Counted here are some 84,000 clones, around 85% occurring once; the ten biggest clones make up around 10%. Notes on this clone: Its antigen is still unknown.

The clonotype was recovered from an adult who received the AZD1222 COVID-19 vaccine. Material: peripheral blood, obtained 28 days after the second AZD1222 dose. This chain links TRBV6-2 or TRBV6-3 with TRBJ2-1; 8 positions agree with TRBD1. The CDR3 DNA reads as TGTGCCAGCAGTTACCGGCAGGGGGCTTACAATGAGCAGTTCTTC. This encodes CASSYRQGAYNEQFF.